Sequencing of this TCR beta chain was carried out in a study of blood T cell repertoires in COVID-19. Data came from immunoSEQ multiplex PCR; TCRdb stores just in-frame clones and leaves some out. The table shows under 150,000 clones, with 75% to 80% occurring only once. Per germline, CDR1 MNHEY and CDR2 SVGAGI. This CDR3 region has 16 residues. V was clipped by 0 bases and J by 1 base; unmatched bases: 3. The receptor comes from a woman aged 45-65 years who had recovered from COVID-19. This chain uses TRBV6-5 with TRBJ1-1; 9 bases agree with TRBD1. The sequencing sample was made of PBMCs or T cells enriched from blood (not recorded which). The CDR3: CASSYSLGQGNTEAFF. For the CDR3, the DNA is TGTGCCAGCAGTTACTCACTGGGACAGGGGAACACTGAAGCTTTCTTT.